These T cell receptor beta chains were read from a single sample in a study of blood T cell repertoires in COVID-19. The data were produced by immunoSEQ multiplex PCR, yet TCRdb's version contains in-frame clones alone and is incomplete. The sample records about 71,000 clones, around 76% being singletons. The sequencing input was peripheral blood. These receptors were taken from a woman aged 80 or over with acute or convalescent COVID-19. The CDR3 runs from the conserved cysteine through the conserved F or W.

TRBV5-1 | CASSLGGTSYEQYF
TRBV24-1 | CATSDRQGYEQYF
TRBV2 | CASSLQGIGGYEQYF
TRBV28 | CASSFLGFQETQYF
TRBV11-2 | CASSLRRGDEKLFF
TRBV7-9 | CASRDTSNYGYTF
TRBV7-8 | CASSLGTGTGALGETQYF
TRBV28 | CASSFGLTSSYEQYF
TRBV25-1 | CASSEGTGGNGNIQYF
TRBV27 | CASRRTGVTEAFF
TRBV28 | CASSLPGRADSGQYF
TRBV7-9 | CASSLESGRADTQYF
TRBV12-3/TRBV12-4 | CASGLAVSYEQYF
TRBV5-4 | CASSPTFDRGGGYTF
TRBV6-6 | CASIRREGPSNNSPLHF
TRBV10-3 | CAISEFQNTGELFF
TRBV10-2 | CASSESSETNTDTQYF
TRBV4-1 | CASSQAPSYEQYF
TRBV5-1 | CASSFSTSGQETQYF
TRBV7-2 | CASSSLGRSHTDTQYF
TRBV27 | CASSLSSYQVAGGTGELFF
TRBV21-1 | CASSKRSGRFYEQYF
TRBV11-3 | CASSLAPPPVEQFF
TRBV9 | CASSVGPNLADTQYF
TRBV19 | CASSRTAGGAYNEQFF
TRBV5-1 | CASSPIGQGGYTF
TRBV11-2 | CASSLVGVGSGRTGELFF
TRBV6-5 | CASQGVNNEQFF
TRBV19 | CASSRSYNEQFF
TRBV7-2 | CASSLGGHAGNTIYF
TRBV2 | CAGRGTFYNEQFF
TRBV5-1 | CASSWVQGATVEQYF
TRBV12-3/TRBV12-4 | CASSSSTGKEAFF
TRBV29-1 | CSVDRDGYTF
TRBV7-2 | CASSPSPLPGSYNEQFF
TRBV10-3 | CAITARPTGSGLAGDTNPTNEQFF
TRBV10-3 | CATSGRGGQESTDTQYF
TRBV29-1 | CSVGVGGYTF
TRBV27 | CASDRAYSNQPQHF
TRBV5-8 | CASSFRGSGANVLTF
TRBV30 | CAWTPSAGLPIRFF
TRBV7-2 | CASSLGLAASYEQYF
TRBV27 | CASSPRTGSVAKNIQYF
TRBV6-4 | CASRRDRSNYGYTF
TRBV10-2 | CASSLRQTTEAFF
TRBV27 | CASMGLSIEFF
TRBV13 | CASRSSGRGTKTQYF
TRBV12-3/TRBV12-4 | CASRQGAGGEAFF
TRBV2 | CASSELASQSGELFF
TRBV19 | CASSITIDRAQFF
TRBV27 | CASSYGTGGNQPQHF
TRBV19 | CASSPSGQPQHF